These 7 T cell receptor beta chains share one sample of origin, sequenced in a study of response to subunit inactivated influenza vaccine. TCRdb reprocessed the RT-PCR reads with MiXCR, giving one entry per CDR3 protein. The sample holds about 570,000 distinct CDR3 sequences, 12% seen once. Source: PBMCs from blood, taken on the day of vaccination. All receptors come from a middle-aged man who received an inactivated influenza vaccine.

This clonotype has just a few counts. V is TRBV9 and J is TRBJ2-3; 7 positions agree with TRBD2. This CDR3 is 14 amino acids long. From germline, CDR1 is SGDLS and CDR2 YYNGEE. The V and J ends lost 4 bases and 4 bases, in that order; junction bases with no gene match: 6. In DNA form, the CDR3 reads TGTGCCAGCAGCCTCACAGCGGGATCAGATACGCAGTATTTT. Translating it yields CASSLTAGSDTQYF. The whole variable domain, remainder taken from reference TRBV9 and TRBJ2-3, is DSGVTQTPKHLITATGQRVTLRCSPRSGDLSVYWYQQSLDQGLQFLIQYYNGEERAKGNILERFSAQQFPDLHSELNLSSLELGDSALYFCASSLTAGSDTQYFGPGTRLTVL.

This chain connects TRBV9 to TRBJ2-3; tentatively, D is TRBD2 (5 bases). Between the trimmed V and J ends, which lost 0 bases and 6 bases, there was a span of 11 bases. The CDR3 contains 14 residues. The V gene's germline CDR1 is SGDLS and CDR2 YYNGEE. This CDR3 is CASSVGLASDTQYF. In nucleotides, the CDR3 is TGTGCCAGCAGCGTAGGCCTAGCCTCGGATACGCAGTATTTT. Variable domain in full (rest from reference TRBV9 and TRBJ2-3): DSGVTQTPKHLITATGQRVTLRCSPRSGDLSVYWYQQSLDQGLQFLIQYYNGEERAKGNILERFSAQQFPDLHSELNLSSLELGDSALYFCASSVGLASDTQYFGPGTRLTVL.

This clonotype was recorded at least ten times. The V call is TRBV29-1, the J call TRBJ2-7, with D possibly TRBD2 on 5 matching bases. The CDR3 runs 16 residues. Trimming took off 4 bases at V and 3 bases at J, with 22 bases between the two ends. In germline, CDR1 is SQVTM, CDR2 ANQGSEA. The CDR3 DNA reads TGCAGCGTTGGGGCCTCTCCGGGGAGAGGGTACTACGAGCAGTACTTC. It yields the protein CSVGASPGRGYYEQYF.

This clonotype was observed at least ten times. The chain couples TRBV12-3 or TRBV12-4 to TRBJ1-5; 9 bases agree with TRBD1. The CDR3 length is 16 residues. Germline trimming cut 0 bases from V and 4 bases from J; bases unmatched to any gene: 4. DNA for the CDR3: TGTGCCAGCAGTTTAGCTTGGACAGGGGCAAATCAGCCCCAGCATTTT. This translates into CASSLAWTGANQPQHF.

This clonotype came up a few times. The V and J genes are TRBV6-4 and TRBJ2-1; 12 positions match TRBD2. With 6 bases clipped from V and 7 bases from J, the junction kept 4 bases outside the gene matches. Germline V gene lookup returns CDR1 MRHNA and CDR2 SNTAGT. This CDR3 has 14 residues. In DNA form, the CDR3 reads TGTGCCAGCAGATCACTAGCGGGAGGAAATGAGCAGTTCTTC. Its translation: CASRSLAGGNEQFF.

This clonotype has a handful of counts. V and J are TRBV18 and TRBJ1-5, with D perhaps TRBD1 (5 bases). Trimming took 6 bases from V and 3 from J, leaving 12 bases between them. There are 14 residues in the CDR3. CDR1 KGHSH and CDR2 LQKENI come from the germline V gene. The DNA of the CDR3 is TGTGCCAGCTCGCCAGGTGGGACCAATCAGCCCCAGCATTTT. Protein: CASSPGGTNQPQHF.

This clonotype was seen ten or more times. The J gene is TRBJ2-3, the V gene TRBV7-9; D is possibly TRBD2 (7 bases). Germline V gene lookup returns CDR1 SEHNR and CDR2 FQNEAQ (reference sequence). Between the trimmed V and J ends, which lost 0 bases and 7 bases, there was a span of 14 bases. CDR3 length: 15 amino acids. CDR3 in amino acids: CASSLAGGTIHTQYF. CDR3 bases: TGTGCCAGCAGCTTAGCGGGGGGGACAATCCATACGCAGTATTTT.